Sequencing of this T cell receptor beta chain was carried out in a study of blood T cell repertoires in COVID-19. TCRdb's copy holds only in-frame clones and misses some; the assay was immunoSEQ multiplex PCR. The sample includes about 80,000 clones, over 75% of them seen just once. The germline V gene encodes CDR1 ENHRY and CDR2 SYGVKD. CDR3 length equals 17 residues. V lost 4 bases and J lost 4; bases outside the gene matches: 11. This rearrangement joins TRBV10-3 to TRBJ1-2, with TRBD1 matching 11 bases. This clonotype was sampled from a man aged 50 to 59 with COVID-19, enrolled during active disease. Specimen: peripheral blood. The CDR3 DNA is TGTGCCATCAGTGGGTACGCCGGGGACAGGGGGTTCTATGGCTACACCTTC. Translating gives CAISGYAGDRGFYGYTF.